These 30 T cell receptor beta chains were all obtained from the same sample, sequenced in a study of CD8 T cells in ankylosing spondylitis. Each CDR3 protein is one row after TCRdb ran MiXCR on the 5' RACE reads. The sample has about 420,000 distinct CDR3 sequences; 20% to 25% are singletons. No antigen has been assigned to these receptors. Study findings and constraints: Typical of ankylosing spondylitis blood, it appeared, was a TCR beta motif of eight highly homologous variants.

Material: blood, either unsorted or a sorted T cell fraction (not recorded which). These receptors were obtained from a male donor with ankylosing spondylitis.

This clonotype was observed a few times. DNA of the CDR3: TGCGCCAGCAGTCGCCGGGGGCAAACCGGGGAGCTGTTTTTT. Amino acids: CASSRRGQTGELFF. This sequence joins TRBV5-1 and TRBJ2-2; either TRBD1 or TRBD2 may fit D (6 bases each). With 5 bases removed from V and 5 bases from J, the gap between germline ends came to 13 bases. The CDR3 runs 14 residues. Germline lookup yields CDR1 SGHRS and CDR2 YFSETQ.

This clonotype has just a few counts. The chain carries TRBV20-1 and TRBJ2-7; 12 bases are a match to TRBD2. Germline loops: CDR1 DFQATT, CDR2 SNEGSKA (reference sequence). This CDR3 contains 15 residues. V was pared by 3 bases and J by 5 bases, with 8 bases of the junction left unmatched. The CDR3 DNA follows: TGCAGTGCTAGTCCCCTAGCGGGAGGGCCTGACGAGCAGTACTTC. It is translated as CSASPLAGGPDEQYF.

Only a few counts were recorded for this clonotype. This sequence joins TRBV7-2 and TRBJ1-3; 11 nucleotides agree with TRBD1. The CDR3 has 14 amino acids. Germline V gene sequence: CDR1 SGHTA, CDR2 FQGNSA. After removal of 10 bases from V and 2 bases from J, the junction contained 4 bases not matched to a gene. The CDR3 loop reads CATGQGAAGNTIYF. The CDR3 bases are TGTGCCACCGGACAGGGGGCAGCTGGAAACACCATATATTTT.

This clonotype has only a few counts. This chain connects TRBV4-1 to TRBJ1-2; D is unresolved. This CDR3 comprises 15 residues. Germline V CDR1 and CDR2: MGHRA, YSYEKL. Between the trimmed V and J ends, which lost 1 base and 1 base, there was a span of 10 bases. In DNA, the CDR3 is TGCGCCAGCAGCCAAGGTGGCACGAATAACTATGGCTACACCTTC. Amino acids: CASSQGGTNNYGYTF.

This clonotype appeared a few times. This chain uses TRBV20-1 with TRBJ1-2; D unresolved. CDR1 is DFQATT, CDR2 SNEGSKA, per germline (reference sequence). Trimming removed 0 bases at V and 5 bases at J, with 10 bases between. The CDR3 loop spans 13 amino acids. DNA for the CDR3: TGCAGTGCTAGAGAAGGAGTTAGTTATGGCTACACCTTC. Translation gives CSAREGVSYGYTF.

This clonotype was seen more than once but under ten times. The chain uses TRBV7-3 and TRBJ1-1; D may be TRBD1 (5 bases). The CDR3 has 13 amino acids. The germline gives CDR1 SGHTA, CDR2 FQGTGA. Trimming shortened V by 3 bases and J by 5 bases, and 10 bases separated the two germline ends. This CDR3 reads CASSFNRGTEAFF. CDR3 DNA sequence: TGTGCCAGCAGCTTCAACCGGGGGACTGAAGCTTTCTTT.

Many counts were recorded for this clonotype. V usage is TRBV12-3 or TRBV12-4 and J usage is TRBJ1-1; no definite D call. This CDR3 comprises 13 residues. V lost 3 bases and J lost 0, with 5 bases in between. CDR3 sequence reads: CASSFNMNTEAFF. The CDR3 nucleotides read TGTGCCAGCAGTTTTAATATGAACACTGAAGCTTTCTTT.

This chain uses TRBV7-6 with TRBJ2-5; the match to TRBD2 covers 12 bases. The CDR3 loop spans 16 amino acids. Germline V lookup: CDR1 SGHVS, CDR2 FNYEAQ. V was clipped by 5 bases and J by 4 bases; unmatched bases: 8. The CDR3 here is CASSPTSGRIGETQYF. In nucleotides, the CDR3 is TGTGCCAGCAGCCCGACTAGCGGGAGAATAGGAGAGACCCAGTACTTC.

This clonotype was counted between two and nine times. The V gene is TRBV7-9, the J gene TRBJ2-3; D is unclear. The CDR3 is 12 residues long. V was shortened by 5 bases and J by 5 bases, with 8 bases between the two germline ends. Germline values: CDR1 SEHNR, CDR2 FQNEAQ (reference sequence). CDR3 protein: CASSASRDTQYF. The CDR3, as DNA: TGTGCCAGCAGCGCGAGTAGAGATACGCAGTATTTT.

This clonotype has more than one count but fewer than ten. The chain carries TRBV6-1 and TRBJ1-5, with D possibly TRBD1 on 5 matching bases. This CDR3 comprises 14 residues. Germline-derived CDR1 and CDR2 are MNHNS and SASEGT. V lost 6 bases, J lost 0 bases, and 9 bases lay in between. For the CDR3, the DNA is TGTGCCAGCAGAGAGGGGAATAGCAATCAGCCCCAGCATTTT. Its protein product is CASREGNSNQPQHF.

This sequence joins TRBV4-3 and TRBJ1-5; D is ambiguous. The length of the CDR3 is 15 residues. V was trimmed by 0 bases and J by 0 bases, leaving 6 bases between them. The germline V gene has CDR1 LGHNA and CDR2 YSLEER. CDR3 loop: CASSQEWNSNQPQHF. In DNA form, the CDR3 reads TGCGCCAGCAGCCAAGAGTGGAATAGCAATCAGCCCCAGCATTTT.

With respect to this clonotype: A read error is possible here, since a much larger clone lies one base away. The J gene is TRBJ2-3, the V gene TRBV5-1; D not certain. The CDR3 consists of 12 residues. Trimming stripped 0 bases from V and 3 bases from J, with 2 bases between. Germline V gene sequence: CDR1 SGHRS, CDR2 YFSETQ. The CDR3 DNA reads TGCGCCAGCAGCTTGGAGACAGATACGCAGTATTTT. It encodes CASSLETDTQYF.

The CDR3 region is CASSLGLAGEQETQYF. The CDR3 DNA is TGTGCCAGCAGCCTCGGACTAGCGGGAGAACAAGAGACCCAGTACTTC. The V call is TRBV3-1, the J call TRBJ2-5; 13 bases fit TRBD2. From germline, CDR1 is LGHDT and CDR2 YNNKEL (reference sequence). This CDR3 has 16 residues. The V segment lost 4 bases and the J segment 2 bases; nucleotides outside the gene matches: 4.

This clonotype was counted between two and nine times. V and J are TRBV6-2 or TRBV6-3 and TRBJ2-5, with D unresolved. Between the trimmed V and J ends, which lost 3 bases and 4 bases, there was a span of 12 bases. Germline CDR1 MNHEY, CDR2 SVGEGT. This CDR3 region has 14 residues. The CDR3 nucleotides read TGTGCCAGCAGTTATTCAGGCTCGCGAGAGACCCAGTACTTC. Translating it yields CASSYSGSRETQYF.

The genes are TRBV20-1 and TRBJ2-1; 7 bases are a match to TRBD1. The CDR3 contains 14 residues. The V segment lost 5 bases and the J segment 2 bases; nucleotides outside the gene matches: 6. CDR1 and CDR2 (germline): DFQATT, SNEGSKA (reference sequence). This CDR3 is CSAQRQGTYNEQFF. Written as DNA, the CDR3 is TGCAGTGCTCAAAGACAGGGAACCTACAATGAGCAGTTCTTC.

This clonotype was seen only once. The chain is built from TRBV3-1 and TRBJ2-3, with 11 bases fitting TRBD2. There are 15 residues in the CDR3. Germline CDR1 and CDR2: LGHDT and YNNKEL (reference sequence). V lost 5 bases, J lost 2 bases, and 3 bases stayed unmatched. The CDR3 is CASSMTSGATDTQYF. For the CDR3, the DNA is TGTGCCAGCAGCATGACTAGCGGGGCCACAGATACGCAGTATTTT.

The rearrangement links TRBV20-1 to TRBJ2-1; the D gene is possibly TRBD2 (6 bases). The CDR3 is 16 amino acids. The germline V gene has CDR1 DFQATT and CDR2 SNEGSKA (reference sequence). V was clipped by 6 bases and J by 0 bases, with 18 bases between them. CDR3 protein: CSAFPPLASSYNEQFF. DNA of the CDR3: TGCAGTGCCTTCCCCCCGCTAGCGAGCTCCTACAATGAGCAGTTCTTC.

This clonotype has only a few counts. The V gene is TRBV5-1, the J gene TRBJ1-1; D is unresolved. From germline, CDR1 is SGHRS and CDR2 YFSETQ. With 4 bases removed from V and 3 bases from J, the gap between germline ends came to 16 bases. The CDR3 runs to 15 residues. The CDR3 DNA is TGCGCCAGCAGCCCCCTGGGAGGGCGGGACACTGAAGCTTTCTTT. Encoded protein: CASSPLGGRDTEAFF.

This clonotype showed up just a few times. The chain combines TRBV28 with TRBJ1-5; no reliable D call. CDR3 size: 15 residues. V lost 2 bases and J 5 bases, leaving 13 bases between the germline ends. Germline CDR1 MDHEN, CDR2 SYDVKM. CDR3 coding DNA: TGTGCCAGCAGTTTAATTCGGGGATACTATCAGCCCCAGCATTTT. Encoded protein: CASSLIRGYYQPQHF.

The chain employs TRBV28 and TRBJ1-2; 10 bases are shared with TRBD1. Germline CDR1 is MDHEN and CDR2 is SYDVKM. This CDR3 is built from 14 residues. V gave up 4 bases and J gave up 4 bases; unmatched junction bases: 3. The CDR3 DNA follows: TGTGCCAGCAGTTCGGACAGGGGGGCCTATGGCTACACCTTC. Protein: CASSSDRGAYGYTF.

Notes on this clonotype: This CDR3 is missing its conserved last phenylalanine or tryptophan, likely due to a read error. The genes are TRBV18 and TRBJ2-1; D ambiguous. Trimming took off 3 bases at V and 10 bases at J, with 16 bases between the two ends. Germline lookup yields CDR1 KGHSH and CDR2 LQKENI. The CDR3 loop spans 14 amino acids. The CDR3 DNA reads TGTGCCAGCTCACCCCCGGACCTGTTCAGGGAGCAGTTCTCC. Protein sequence: CASSPPDLFREQFS.

CDR3 region: CSSGLSYNEQFF. The CDR3 region has the DNA TGCAGCTCTGGGCTTTCCTACAATGAGCAGTTCTTC. This chain uses TRBV29-1 with TRBJ2-1; D remains ambiguous. Trimming left V 8 bases short and J 1 base short, with 9 bases between. This CDR3 is 12 amino acids long. Germline CDR1 is SQVTM and CDR2 is ANQGSEA.

This clonotype has just a few counts. V is TRBV12-3 or TRBV12-4 and J is TRBJ2-1; no firm D call. This CDR3 region has 15 residues. V lost 3 bases and J 0 bases, leaving 9 bases between the germline ends. The CDR3 spells CASSFRRSSYNEQFF. Here the CDR3 DNA reads TGTGCCAGCAGTTTCAGGCGGAGCTCCTACAATGAGCAGTTCTTC.

This clonotype was found a few times. The chain carries TRBV3-1 and TRBJ2-1; possibly TRBD1 for D (6 bases). Germline V gene lookup returns CDR1 LGHDT and CDR2 YNNKEL (reference sequence). Between the trimmed V and J ends, which lost 1 base and 1 base, there was a span of 8 bases. This CDR3 is 15 amino acids long. The CDR3 DNA reads TGTGCCAGCAGCCAAGCAGGACAGTCCTACAATGAGCAGTTCTTC. It is translated as CASSQAGQSYNEQFF.

This chain joins TRBV30 and TRBJ2-7, with D possibly being TRBD1 (5 bases). From germline, CDR1 is GTSNPN and CDR2 SVGIG (reference sequence). The ends were cut back, 1 base at V and 3 bases at J, with 13 bases in the middle. CDR3 size: 14 residues. As DNA, the CDR3 is TGTGCCTGGAGTGGACAGCAGCTTTACTACGAGCAGTACTTC. Encoded protein: CAWSGQQLYYEQYF.

This clonotype was detected only a few times. The chain carries TRBV29-1 and TRBJ2-2, with D uncertain. The V gene lost 4 bases and the J gene lost 0 bases, with 9 bases spanning the gap. The V gene's germline CDR1 is SQVTM and CDR2 ANQGSEA. The CDR3 is 14 amino acids. The CDR3 sequence: CSVGADANTGELFF. The CDR3 DNA is TGCAGCGTTGGGGCAGACGCGAACACCGGGGAGCTGTTTTTT.

This clonotype was counted a few times. The DNA for the CDR3 is TGTGCCAGCAGCCGGCAGGGACAGGTCAATGAGCAGTTCTTC. Its translation is CASSRQGQVNEQFF. This rearrangement joins TRBV7-9 to TRBJ2-1; 8 bases line up with TRBD1. The CDR3 is 14 residues long. The ends lost 5 bases at V and 6 bases at J; junction bases unmatched: 6. Germline CDR1 is SEHNR and CDR2 is FQNEAQ (reference sequence).

The chain has TRBV4-3 and TRBJ2-7; D unclear. Trimming took 1 base from V and 2 from J, leaving 15 bases between them. Germline-derived CDR1 and CDR2 are LGHNA and YSLEER. The CDR3 totals 16 residues. The CDR3 bases are TGCGCCAGCAGCCAAGGAAGTTTTAGTCTAACCTACGAGCAGTACTTC. Translated, it gives CASSQGSFSLTYEQYF.

The gene calls are TRBV4-3 and TRBJ2-7; 9 bases line up with TRBD2. V lost 6 bases, J lost 3 bases, and 3 bases stayed unmatched. The CDR3 consists of 13 residues. Germline-derived CDR1 and CDR2 are LGHNA and YSLEER. The CDR3, as DNA: TGCGCCAGCAGACATAGCGGGAGCTACGAGCAGTACTTC. It specifies CASRHSGSYEQYF.

This clonotype was found a few times. The chain recombines TRBV5-1 with TRBJ2-3; perhaps TRBD2 as D (5 bases). CDR3 length: 17 amino acids. Germline CDR1 SGHRS, CDR2 YFSETQ. The V end was cut by 3 bases, the J end by 4 bases, with 21 bases between. The CDR3 loop reads CASSSGAFDLGADTQYF. The CDR3 DNA reads as TGCGCCAGCAGCTCCGGAGCCTTCGACCTCGGGGCAGATACGCAGTATTTT.